A single sample is the source of the 28 T cell receptor beta chains below, sequenced in a study of regulatory T cells in long-lasting Graves disease (dated by TCRdb to the early 2020s). Library preparation used multiplex PCR. This sample was sequenced with an Illumina HiSeq 4000. iRepertoire HTBI primers and Arm-PCR amplification of CDR3 regions were used to construct TCR beta libraries. TCRdb redid the processing of the public reads, applying fastp at Q25 and MiXCR, and retained in-frame beta chains. Under each unique CDR3 protein, matching rows form one entry showing the most common genes and DNA. The sample records fewer than 650,000 distinct CDR3 sequences, around 15% of which are singletons. 12% of the sample rests with the top ten. What the time point label conveys for this sample: newly diagnosed GD, antithyroid drugs for less than 3 months. RNA was extracted from PBMCs in TRIzol for both TCR sequencing and RNA sequencing.

These data were also reused for a study on T cells in Graves' hyperthyroidism and ophthalmopathy.

This material consisted of peripheral blood mononuclear cells (PBMCs), taken at new diagnosis, from a patient treated with antithyroid drugs. All receptors derive from a man aged 18 to 29 with Graves disease. Donor details come from another sample of the same person, matched by shared clones.

In its sample, this clonotype was seen many times. This chain links TRBV15 with TRBJ2-5, with D possibly TRBD2 on 6 matching bases. Germline loops: CDR1 LNHNV, CDR2 YYDKDF (reference sequence). V was clipped by 1 base and J by 2 bases, with 14 bases between them. There are 16 residues in the CDR3. CDR3 sequence: CATSRGGGAIQETQYF. CDR3 DNA: TGTGCCACCAGCAGAGGTGGAGGGGCCATTCAAGAGACCCAGTACTTC.

This clonotype was seen more than once but under ten times. The gene calls are TRBV6-4 and TRBJ2-3; 8 bases line up with TRBD1. Germline CDR1 and CDR2: MRHNA and SNTAGT. The CDR3 is made up of 17 amino acids. After removal of 2 bases from V and 0 bases from J, the junction contained 7 bases not matched to a gene. CDR3 in DNA: TGTGCCAGCAGTGACCCAGGACAGGGTCAGAGCACAGATACGCAGTATTTT. Amino acid sequence: CASSDPGQGQSTDTQYF.

This clonotype was counted between two and nine times. The chain's CDR3 is CASSEDWTGGGKLFF. The DNA of the CDR3 is TGTGCCAGCAGTGAGGACTGGACAGGAGGTGGAAAACTGTTTTTT. The chain combines TRBV6-1 with TRBJ1-4, with 7 nucleotides matching TRBD1. The V gene end was trimmed by 3 bases and the J gene end by 10 bases; junction bases not matched to a gene: 11. This CDR3 region has 15 residues. Germline lookup yields CDR1 MNHNS and CDR2 SASEGT.

Turning to this clonotype: A single base separates this from a much larger clone, so it may be a read error. The chain uses TRBV11-2 and TRBJ1-3; D ambiguous. Per the germline V gene, CDR1 is SGHAT and CDR2 is FQNNGV. CDR3 length: 12 residues. The CDR3: CASSLIGSTIYF. CDR3 coding DNA: TGTGCCAGCAGCCTCATCGGAAGCACCATATATTTT.

This clonotype was seen repeatedly, ten times or more. This chain uses TRBV20-1 with TRBJ2-3; 8 positions match TRBD2. The V segment lost 3 bases and the J segment 8 bases; nucleotides outside the gene matches: 16. Germline CDR1 DFQATT, CDR2 SNEGSKA (reference sequence). The CDR3 length is 16 residues. CDR3 sequence reads: CSASNPGREAYGTQYF. The DNA for the CDR3 is TGCAGTGCTAGTAACCCTGGGCGGGAGGCGTATGGTACGCAGTATTTT.

This chain links TRBV13 with TRBJ2-7; 13 positions agree with TRBD2. Germline V gene sequence: CDR1 PRHDT, CDR2 FYEKMQ (reference sequence). V gave up 0 bases and J gave up 2 bases; unmatched junction bases: 4. The CDR3 extends over 17 amino acids. The CDR3 loop is CASSLGPGTSGTYEQYF. Written as DNA, the CDR3 is TGTGCCAGCAGCTTAGGCCCCGGGACTAGCGGGACCTACGAGCAGTACTTC. Full variable domain (outside the CDR3, taken from reference TRBV13 and TRBJ2-7): AAGVIQSPRHLIKEKRETATLKCYPIPRHDTVYWYQQGPGQDPQFLISFYEKMQSDKGSIPDRFSAQQFSDYHSELNMSSLELGDSALYFCASSLGPGTSGTYEQYFGPGTRLTVT.

This clonotype was recorded at least ten times. The rearrangement uses TRBV7-2 and TRBJ2-1, with D maybe TRBD2 (6 bases). Germline V gives CDR1 SGHTA, CDR2 FQGNSA. This CDR3 spans 15 amino acids. Deletions cut 1 base from V and 5 bases from J, with 12 bases between. In DNA, the CDR3 is TGTGCCAGCAGCTTAGGGGCTAGCGCGCACAATGAGCAGTTCTTC. This gives the protein CASSLGASAHNEQFF.

This clonotype was seen at least ten times. The J gene is TRBJ2-1, the V gene TRBV3-1; D unresolved. Trimming pared 0 bases from V and 4 bases from J, leaving 1 base between. This CDR3 has 12 residues. Germline assignment: CDR1 LGHDT and CDR2 YNNKEL (reference sequence). The CDR3 bases are TGTGCCAGCAGCCAAGATTACAATGAGCAGTTCTTC. It encodes CASSQDYNEQFF.

V and J are TRBV14 and TRBJ2-5; D remains ambiguous. Germline-derived CDR1 and CDR2 are SGHDN and FVKESK. The CDR3 length is 13 residues. The germline V and J ends were trimmed by 8 bases and 0 bases, with 10 bases remaining between them. DNA for the CDR3: TGTGCCAGCTCGACCGAGTACCAAGAGACCCAGTACTTC. The encoded protein is CASSTEYQETQYF.

A word on this clonotype: Being one base from a much bigger clone, this may be a read error. Written as DNA, the CDR3 is TGTGCCAGCAGTGAGGCAGGGGGCGTAGGAACTGAAGCTTTCTTT. Protein: CASSEAGGVGTEAFF. This chain joins TRBV6-2 or TRBV6-3 and TRBJ1-1, with 8 bases fitting TRBD1. CDR1 MNHEY and CDR2 SVGEGT come from the germline V gene. The CDR3 spans 15 residues. Trimming took 5 bases from V and 5 from J; bases not matched to a gene: 10.

This clonotype was found a few times. This sequence joins TRBV20-1 and TRBJ2-7, with 8 bases aligning to TRBD1. The CDR3 is 15 residues long. V lost 4 bases to trimming and J lost 0 bases; unmatched junction nucleotides: 8. Germline lookup yields CDR1 DFQATT and CDR2 SNEGSKA (reference sequence). The CDR3 nucleotides read TGCAGTGCTACGGGAACCGGGACAGGCTCCTACGAGCAGTACTTC. It encodes CSATGTGTGSYEQYF.

This clonotype turned up a few times. This chain joins TRBV5-1 and TRBJ1-1; D not resolved. The ends were cut back, 2 bases at V and 0 bases at J, with 11 bases in the middle. The CDR3 spans 15 residues. Germline CDR1 is SGHRS and CDR2 is YFSETQ. CDR3 sequence (DNA): TGCGCCAGCAGCTTCGACCCCCTCATGAACACTGAAGCTTTCTTT. Its protein product is CASSFDPLMNTEAFF. Looking up the rest from reference TRBV5-1 and TRBJ1-1 gives the full variable domain: KAGVTQTPRYLIKTRGQQVTLSCSPISGHRSVSWYQQTPGQGLQFLFEYFSETQRNKGNFPGRFSGRQFSNSRSEMNVSTLELGDSALYLCASSFDPLMNTEAFFGQGTRLTVV.

In its sample, this clonotype was seen many times. The chain couples TRBV7-9 to TRBJ2-5; 10 bases agree with TRBD2. V shed 6 bases, J shed 5 bases, and the junction held 9 bases outside the gene matches. CDR1 and CDR2 (germline): SEHNR, FQNEAQ (reference sequence). This CDR3 is built from 15 residues. The CDR3 nucleotides are TGTGCCAGCAGACCTCCGGGACTAGCGTTTGAGACCCAGTACTTC. Protein: CASRPPGLAFETQYF.

The chain employs TRBV20-1 and TRBJ2-1; TRBD2 agrees at 11 bases. V was clipped by 3 bases and J by 10 bases; unmatched bases: 11. From germline, CDR1 is DFQATT and CDR2 SNEGSKA (reference sequence). There are 15 residues in the CDR3. CDR3 nucleotide sequence: TGCAGTGCTAGCCCCACTAGCGGGAGAATCGAGGAGCAGTTCTTC. Residues: CSASPTSGRIEEQFF.

This clonotype appeared many times. Germline and junction disagree at one end, which may indicate a read error. The V gene is TRBV5-1, the J gene TRBJ2-7, with 9 bases matching TRBD2. The CDR3 spans 17 residues. Looked up from germline, CDR1 is SGHRS and CDR2 is YFSETQ. In nucleotides, the CDR3 is TGTGCCAGCAGCCTGGGGGACAGTATGCTAGCGGGATACGAGCAGTACTTC. It translates to CASSLGDSMLAGYEQYF.

This clonotype came up a few times. This CDR3 reads CASSLRVISYNEQFF. CDR3 nucleotides: TGTGCCAGCAGTTTAAGGGTGATATCCTACAATGAGCAGTTCTTC. V usage is TRBV27 and J usage is TRBJ2-1; D gene unclear. Germline-derived CDR1 and CDR2 are MNHEY and SMNVEV (reference sequence). The CDR3 is made up of 15 amino acids. V lost 2 bases to trimming and J lost 1 base, with 9 bases between them.

This clonotype was detected many times. CDR3 region: CASSLGRWTEAFF. The CDR3 DNA follows: TGTGCCAGCTCCCTGGGACGGTGGACTGAAGCTTTCTTT. The chain recombines TRBV11-2 with TRBJ1-1; D is possibly TRBD1 (5 bases). The length of the CDR3 is 13 residues. Trimming shortened V by 8 bases and J by 5 bases, and 15 bases separated the two germline ends. The germline V gene encodes CDR1 SGHAT and CDR2 FQNNGV.

The chain recombines TRBV20-1 with TRBJ2-3; no clear D gene. In germline, CDR1 is DFQATT, CDR2 SNEGSKA (reference sequence). Trimming cost V 3 bases and J 0 bases, with 13 bases left between them. This CDR3 spans 15 amino acids. In DNA, the CDR3 is TGCAGTGCTAGGGACCCTCCTCGTAGCACAGATACGCAGTATTTT. Translation: CSARDPPRSTDTQYF.

This clonotype turned up a few times. The chain is built from TRBV6-1 and TRBJ1-4; no clear D gene. Germline V gene sequence: CDR1 MNHNS, CDR2 SASEGT. The ends were cut back, 5 bases at V and 8 bases at J, with 12 bases in the middle. The CDR3 is 13 residues long. CDR3 sequence: CASSTTPREKLFF. CDR3 bases: TGTGCCAGCAGTACAACGCCTAGGGAAAAACTGTTTTTT.

This clonotype was seen ten or more times. The V and J genes are TRBV30 and TRBJ2-2; unclear D gene. The CDR3 consists of 11 residues. Germline CDR1 is GTSNPN and CDR2 is SVGIG (reference sequence). V was trimmed by 0 bases and J by 6 bases, leaving 2 bases between them. The CDR3 DNA sequence: TGTGCCTGGAGTGTACCCGGGGAGCTGTTTTTT. Amino acid sequence: CAWSVPGELFF.

There are a few counts of this clonotype. The junction shows a germline mismatch at one end, possibly a read error. V is TRBV27 and J is TRBJ1-5; 8 nucleotides line up with TRBD1. The CDR3 contains 14 residues. Per germline, CDR1 MNHEY and CDR2 SMNVEV (reference sequence). CDR3 DNA sequence: TGTGCCAGCAGTCCAGGACAGGGCAATCAGCTCCAGCATTTT. Amino acids: CASSPGQGNQLQHF.

The CDR3 sequence: CASNVWSAGALVEQFF. CDR3 DNA sequence: TGCGCCAGCAACGTCTGGTCAGCGGGGGCCCTCGTGGAGCAGTTCTTC. The rearrangement links TRBV5-1 to TRBJ2-1, with TRBD2 matching over 8 bases. J gave up 10 bases and V 6 bases, and 18 bases lay outside the gene matches. CDR3 length: 16 amino acids. Germline V gene data show CDR1 as SGHRS and CDR2 as YFSETQ.

The chain employs TRBV29-1 and TRBJ1-1; TRBD1 is a possible D gene (6 bases). The CDR3 consists of 12 residues. Per germline, CDR1 SQVTM and CDR2 ANQGSEA. V was trimmed by 3 bases and J by 4 bases, leaving 9 bases between them. CDR3 coding DNA: TGCAGCGTTGAGGGGGCCTCCACTGAAGCTTTCTTT. Residues: CSVEGASTEAFF.

This clonotype was seen only a few times. CDR3 bases: TGTGCCAGCAGCTTAGTAATTGGGGGGACAGGCGGAAACACCATATATTTT. Protein product: CASSLVIGGTGGNTIYF. The chain couples TRBV7-2 to TRBJ1-3, with 8 bases identical to TRBD1. Germline CDR1 is SGHTA and CDR2 is FQGNSA. The ends lost 1 base at V and 4 bases at J; junction bases unmatched: 9. This CDR3 is built from 17 residues.

This clonotype was seen only a few times. V usage is TRBV6-2 or TRBV6-3 and J usage is TRBJ2-5; a weak D match, TRBD2 (6 bases). Trimming stripped 2 bases from V and 1 base from J, with 8 bases between. The CDR3 spans 14 residues. CDR1 MNHEY and CDR2 SVGEGT come from the germline V gene. CDR3: CASSYISGQETQYF. The DNA for the CDR3 is TGTGCCAGCAGTTACATTAGCGGCCAAGAGACCCAGTACTTC.

This clonotype has only a few counts. V and J are TRBV5-6 and TRBJ1-2, with D possibly TRBD1 on 6 matching bases. V was cut by 1 base and J by 3 bases, with 10 bases left in between. The germline V gene has CDR1 SGHDT and CDR2 YYEEEE. The CDR3 is 14 residues long. CDR3 sequence (DNA): TGTGCCAGCAGCTTGACAGGGTCTCACTATGGCTACACCTTC. This encodes CASSLTGSHYGYTF.

This clonotype has a count of ten or more. The chain uses TRBV28 and TRBJ2-7; TRBD1 or TRBD2 may be the D gene (5 bases each). Looked up from germline, CDR1 is MDHEN and CDR2 is SYDVKM. Trimming shortened V by 3 bases and J by 0 bases, and 15 bases separated the two germline ends. This CDR3 is 16 amino acids long. Here the CDR3 DNA reads TGTGCCAGCAGTTTCTCAGGGACCGAATCCTCCTACGAGCAGTACTTC. This translates into CASSFSGTESSYEQYF.

Many counts were recorded for this clonotype. This chain links TRBV12-3 or TRBV12-4 with TRBJ1-4; D possibly corresponds to TRBD1 (5 bases). The CDR3 loop spans 14 amino acids. With 3 bases removed from V and 3 bases from J, the gap between germline ends came to 8 bases. The CDR3 DNA reads as TGTGCCAGCAGTTTTGGGGCCGCTAATGAAAAACTGTTTTTT. Amino acid sequence: CASSFGAANEKLFF.